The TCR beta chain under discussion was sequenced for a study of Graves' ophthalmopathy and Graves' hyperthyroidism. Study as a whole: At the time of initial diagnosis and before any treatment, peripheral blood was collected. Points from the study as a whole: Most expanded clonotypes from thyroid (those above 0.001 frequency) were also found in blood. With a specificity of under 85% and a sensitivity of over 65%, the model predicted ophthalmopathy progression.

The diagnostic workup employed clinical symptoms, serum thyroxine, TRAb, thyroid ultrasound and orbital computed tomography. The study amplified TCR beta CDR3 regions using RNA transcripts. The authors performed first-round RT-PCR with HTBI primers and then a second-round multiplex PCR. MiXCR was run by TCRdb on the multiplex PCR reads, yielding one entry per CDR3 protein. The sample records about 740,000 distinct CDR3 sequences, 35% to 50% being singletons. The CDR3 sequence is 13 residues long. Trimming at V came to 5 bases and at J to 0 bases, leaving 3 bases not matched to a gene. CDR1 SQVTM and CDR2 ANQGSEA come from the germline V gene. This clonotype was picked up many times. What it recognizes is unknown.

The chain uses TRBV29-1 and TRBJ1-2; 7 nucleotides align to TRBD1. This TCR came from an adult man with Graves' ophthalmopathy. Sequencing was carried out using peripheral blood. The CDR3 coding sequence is TGCAGCGTTAGGGACAGAACTAACTATGGCTACACCTTC. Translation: CSVRDRTNYGYTF.